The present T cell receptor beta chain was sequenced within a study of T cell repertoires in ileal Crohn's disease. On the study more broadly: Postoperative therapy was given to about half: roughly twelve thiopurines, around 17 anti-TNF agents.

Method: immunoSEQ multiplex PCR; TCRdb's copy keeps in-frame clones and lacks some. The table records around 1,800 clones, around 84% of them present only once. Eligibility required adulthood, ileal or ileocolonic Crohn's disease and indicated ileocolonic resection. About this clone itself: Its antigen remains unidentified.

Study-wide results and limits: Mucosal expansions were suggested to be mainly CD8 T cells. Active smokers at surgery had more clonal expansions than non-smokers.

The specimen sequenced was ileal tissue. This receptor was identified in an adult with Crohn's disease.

The CDR3 is CASSDSAYEQYF. CDR3 sequence (DNA): TGTGCCAGCAGTGACAGTGCCTACGAGCAGTACTTC. The chain carries TRBV27 and TRBJ2-7; a weak D match, TRBD1 (5 bases). The CDR3 has 12 amino acids. Germline lookup yields CDR1 MNHEY and CDR2 SMNVEV (reference sequence). The V end was cut by 5 bases, the J end by 2 bases, with 7 bases between.